What follows is one T cell receptor (beta chain) and its context. V gave up 6 bases and J gave up 2 bases, with 16 bases separating them. CDR3 length: 15 amino acids. Per the germline V gene, CDR1 is KGHSH and CDR2 is LQKENI. These data belong to a study of blood T cell repertoires in COVID-19. On the study more broadly: Acute and convalescent COVID-19 samples came from the United States, Italy and Spain. PBMCs, B-cell-depleted T cells, or T cells were the source of the cDNA or gDNA that made up the material.

Per the authors' pipeline: Researchers report that nucleated cell counts were estimated from reference gene primer amplification. Assay used: immunoSEQ multiplex PCR; TCRdb lists only in-frame clones, some missing. The D gene and trimming were derived from the DNA, and the V and J assignments and clone size from that table. The repertoire consists of about 120,000 clones, with 85% to 90% occurring once and the leading ten covering around 2.1%. The chain carries TRBV18 and TRBJ1-1, with D perhaps TRBD1 (5 bases). The specimen sequenced was peripheral blood. The sequence was collected from a woman aged 45 to 65 with acute or convalescent COVID-19. The CDR3 nucleotides are TGTGCCAGCTCCCGGGGGAGGGGTGCTAACACTGAAGCTTTCTTT. Residues: CASSRGRGANTEAFF.